The 7 T cell receptor beta chains reported below all come from one sample, sequenced in a study of Ad26.COV2.S vaccination and SARS-CoV-2 variants. Only in-frame clones appear in the TCRdb table, and some are missing; sequencing was by immunoSEQ multiplex PCR. Of 400,000 to 450,000 clones listed, about 90% were seen once; the top ten hold 1.5% to 2%. Treatment noted: roughly 19 received Ad26.COV2.S at low or high dose, single or two shots; several received placebo; per-sample allocation not given. Following the first vaccine or placebo injection, samples were taken on day 63. The input for sequencing was peripheral blood, taken in a trial of Ad26.COV2.S vaccine versus placebo. The receptors originated from a person aged 18-65 years who received the Ad26.COV2.S COVID-19 vaccine or a placebo.

This sequence joins TRBV28 and TRBJ1-2; a possible D gene is TRBD1 (6 bases). The germline V and J ends were trimmed by 8 bases and 4 bases, with 20 bases remaining between them. The CDR3 sequence is 15 residues long. Germline CDR1 is MDHEN and CDR2 is SYDVKM. The DNA for the CDR3 is TGTGCCAGCGGGCGGGTTCAAACAGGGACCTATGGCTACACCTTC. The encoded protein is CASGRVQTGTYGYTF.

The chain carries TRBV28 and TRBJ1-3; 11 bases are a match to TRBD1. This CDR3 spans 18 amino acids. The trim removed 5 bases at V and 1 base at J, leaving 10 bases unmatched. The germline V gene has CDR1 MDHEN and CDR2 SYDVKM. The CDR3 protein is CASSTTGTGGGSGNTIYF. CDR3 sequence (DNA): TGTGCCAGCAGTACAACCGGGACAGGGGGTGGGTCTGGAAACACCATATATTTT.

The chain joins TRBV19 to TRBJ1-1, with 10 bases fitting TRBD1. The CDR3 runs 16 residues. Germline values: CDR1 LNHDA, CDR2 SQIVND (reference sequence). V trimming: 3 bases; J trimming: 5 bases; junction bases outside the gene matches: 9. CDR3 amino acids: CASSIGTGVGPTEAFF. The CDR3 coding sequence is TGTGCCAGTAGTATTGGGACAGGGGTCGGGCCAACTGAAGCTTTCTTT.

The V call is TRBV21-1, the J call TRBJ1-2. TRBV21-1 is listed as a pseudogene. The CDR3 covers 10 residues. For the CDR3, the DNA is TGTGCCAGCAGCAACTATGGCTACACCTTC. Translated: CASSNYGYTF.

The rearrangement links TRBV2 to TRBJ2-6; TRBD1 is a possible D gene (5 bases). This CDR3 has 17 residues. V dropped 8 bases and J dropped 0 bases, with 17 bases sitting between them. The germline CDR1 and CDR2 sequences are SNHLY and FYNNEI. As DNA, the CDR3 is TGTGCCAGCGGTGTCCAGGGTACCAGCTCTGGGGCCAACGTCCTGACTTTC. It translates to CASGVQGTSSGANVLTF.

The V and J genes are TRBV6-2 or TRBV6-3 and TRBJ1-1; tentatively, D is TRBD1 (5 bases). V lost 4 bases to trimming and J lost 7 bases, with 10 bases between them. There are 12 residues in the CDR3. Germline CDR1 MNHEY, CDR2 SVGEGT. The CDR3 spells CASSSGQIEAFF. The CDR3 DNA follows: TGTGCCAGCAGTTCCGGACAAATTGAAGCTTTCTTT.

V gene TRBV27 combines with J gene TRBJ2-7; D is possibly TRBD2 (6 bases). Germline lookup yields CDR1 MNHEY and CDR2 SMNVEV (reference sequence). The V end was cut by 0 bases, the J end by 4 bases, with 10 bases between. The CDR3 spans 14 residues. The CDR3: CASSLSSRGYEQYF. The CDR3 coding sequence is TGTGCCAGCAGTTTATCCTCGCGGGGTTACGAGCAGTACTTC.